Reported below is one T cell receptor (beta chain). The data stem from a study of blood T cell repertoires in COVID-19. J was trimmed by 3 bases and V by 4 bases; bases with no gene match: 9. This CDR3 is 16 amino acids long. The germline CDR1 and CDR2 sequences are LGHNA and YSLEER. Original data processing: Reference gene primer amplification yielded estimated nucleated cell counts. Only in-frame clones appear in the TCRdb table, and some are missing; sequencing was by immunoSEQ multiplex PCR. That table gives V, J and clone size, and the DNA gave D and trimming. Here the sample spans approximately 90,000 clones, about 85% being singletons.

This receptor was obtained from a man aged 50 to 59 with acute or convalescent COVID-19. This sequence joins TRBV4-3 and TRBJ2-7; TRBD1 agrees at 10 bases. The source material was peripheral blood. In DNA, the CDR3 is TGCGCCAGCAGCCGACACCCGGGACAGGGGTTCTACGAGCAGTACTTC. Its protein is CASSRHPGQGFYEQYF.